This T cell receptor (beta chain) derives from a study of graft-versus-host responses after intestinal transplantation. On the study more broadly: Multivisceral, liver-intestinal, or isolated intestinal transplants were received by the recipients. Every recipient underwent anti-thymocyte globulin induction, then tacrolimus and steroids for roughly 3 years. Study outcomes and limitations: In recipient marrow, GvH clones were found, and some appeared first in ileum or blood.

V was pared by 3 bases and J by 9 bases, with 8 bases of the junction left unmatched. The CDR3 is 14 residues long. Germline lookup yields CDR1 MNHEY and CDR2 SMNVEV (reference sequence). Concerning this clone itself: No antigen is known for it.

Libraries were prepared by immunoSEQ multiplex PCR; TCRdb keeps only in-frame clonotypes and omits some of them. This sample yields around 120,000 clones, of which about 95% are seen a single time; 3.3% belongs to the top ten. This clonotype originated in a human donor who received an intestinal transplant. The chain carries TRBV27 and TRBJ2-1, with 7 bases matching TRBD2. Sequences were derived from unstimulated CD8+ T cells sorted from spleen or lymph node cells, sampled before intestinal transplant. The CDR3: CASSLASLASEQFF. The CDR3 DNA reads TGTGCCAGCAGTTTGGCATCACTAGCGTCTGAGCAGTTCTTC.